These T cell receptor beta chains were read from a single sample in a study of control samples from healthy donors and cancer patients. The repertoire was sequenced with immunoSEQ multiplex PCR; TCRdb's copy has only in-frame clones and lacks some. The table includes roughly 150,000 clones, 93% detected once. The sequenced sample was blood. The receptors here all came from a man younger than 30 in good health. Each CDR3 is given with its conserved first and last residue. The order of the fields is CDR3 DNA, CDR3 protein, V gene, D gene, clone size, J gene. A D gene is named only where the DNA matches it firmly. Expanded clones get a size class; other rows say once, few or many, or leave the size out.

CDR3nt: TGTGCCAGCTCACCGACGCTGGATTGGGATGGCTACACCTTC
CDR3aa: CASSPTLDWDGYTF
v_gene: TRBV18
d_gene: .
abundance: .
j_gene: TRBJ1-2

CDR3nt: TGCGCCAGCAGCCACCTCTCAGGCGGGGACTATGGCTACACCTTC
CDR3aa: CASSHLSGGDYGYTF
v_gene: TRBV4-1
d_gene: .
abundance: .
j_gene: TRBJ1-2

CDR3nt: TGTGCCAGCAGCCAAGTAGGCCAGGGCGTCACAGATACGCAGTATTTT
CDR3aa: CASSQVGQGVTDTQYF
v_gene: TRBV3-1/TRBV3-2
d_gene: .
abundance: .
j_gene: TRBJ2-3

CDR3nt: TGTGCCAGCACCCGGGGTAACTATGGCTACACCTTC
CDR3aa: CASTRGNYGYTF
v_gene: TRBV2
d_gene: .
abundance: .
j_gene: TRBJ1-2

CDR3nt: TGTGCCTGGATGGGGCGGCACAATGAGCAGTTCTTC
CDR3aa: CAWMGRHNEQFF
v_gene: TRBV30
d_gene: .
abundance: .
j_gene: TRBJ2-1

CDR3nt: TGTGCCAGCAGCCACAAGGGACAGGCCCCCAGCGGGAGGTTGTACGAGCAGTACTTC
CDR3aa: CASSHKGQAPSGRLYEQYF
v_gene: TRBV13
d_gene: .
abundance: .
j_gene: TRBJ2-7

CDR3nt: TGTGCCAGCCGCGCGGGAGCGGGAGTGTATTACGAGCAGTACTTC
CDR3aa: CASRAGAGVYYEQYF
v_gene: TRBV2
d_gene: TRBD2
abundance: .
j_gene: TRBJ2-7

CDR3nt: TGTGCCAGCAGTTCTCGGGGAAGCTCCTACGAGCAGTACTTC
CDR3aa: CASSSRGSSYEQYF
v_gene: TRBV27
d_gene: .
abundance: once
j_gene: TRBJ2-7

CDR3nt: TGTGCCAGCAGAGAACTCGCCGGGACAGGGAAGACTGAAGCTTTCTTT
CDR3aa: CASRELAGTGKTEAFF
v_gene: TRBV2
d_gene: TRBD1
abundance: .
j_gene: TRBJ1-1

CDR3nt: TGTGCCAGCAGCTTGCTAGCGGGAGGCTGGTACGAGCAGTACTTC
CDR3aa: CASSLLAGGWYEQYF
v_gene: TRBV5-6
d_gene: TRBD2
abundance: .
j_gene: TRBJ2-7

CDR3nt: TGTGCCACCAGAGGACAGGGGGCTAATCAGCCCCAGCATTTT
CDR3aa: CATRGQGANQPQHF
v_gene: TRBV15
d_gene: TRBD1
abundance: .
j_gene: TRBJ1-5

CDR3nt: TGCAGCGTCGAACGACCGGACGATCTGCTAAAGGGGAGTTACGAGCAGTACTTC
CDR3aa: CSVERPDDLLKGSYEQYF
v_gene: TRBV29-1
d_gene: .
abundance: once
j_gene: TRBJ2-7

CDR3nt: TGTGCCAGCAGCTTGAAAGGGGTACCGGACTATGGCTACACCTTC
CDR3aa: CASSLKGVPDYGYTF
v_gene: TRBV5-5
d_gene: .
abundance: .
j_gene: TRBJ1-2

CDR3nt: TGTGCCAGCAGCCCCGACAGAGGCAATCAGCCCCAGCATTTT
CDR3aa: CASSPDRGNQPQHF
v_gene: TRBV27
d_gene: .
abundance: .
j_gene: TRBJ1-5

CDR3nt: TGTGCCATCAGTACAACAGGGTTAAATCAGCCCCAGCATTTT
CDR3aa: CAISTTGLNQPQHF
v_gene: TRBV10-3
d_gene: .
abundance: .
j_gene: TRBJ1-5

CDR3nt: TGTGCCAGCAGTGAGACGGACGCGGTTGCTAACTATGGCTACACCTTC
CDR3aa: CASSETDAVANYGYTF
v_gene: TRBV6-4
d_gene: .
abundance: .
j_gene: TRBJ1-2

CDR3nt: TGTGCCAGCAGTTTAGGGACATGGTCACCCCTCCACTTT
CDR3aa: CASSLGTWSPLHF
v_gene: TRBV12-3/TRBV12-4
d_gene: .
abundance: .
j_gene: TRBJ1-6

CDR3nt: TGCGCCAGCAGCCAATTGGGAGGGGACTACACTGAAGCTTTCTTT
CDR3aa: CASSQLGGDYTEAFF
v_gene: TRBV4-1
d_gene: .
abundance: .
j_gene: TRBJ1-1

CDR3nt: TGTGCCAGCAGCCTACGAGACAGGGCCCAGTTCTTC
CDR3aa: CASSLRDRAQFF
v_gene: TRBV3-1/TRBV3-2
d_gene: TRBD1
abundance: .
j_gene: TRBJ2-1

CDR3nt: TGTGCCAGCGAGGATTTCTACGAGCAGTACTTC
CDR3aa: CASEDFYEQYF
v_gene: TRBV28
d_gene: .
abundance: .
j_gene: TRBJ2-7

CDR3nt: TGTGCCAGCAGCTTAGGCGGGAGCAATAGGGGTGAGCAGTTCTTC
CDR3aa: CASSLGGSNRGEQFF
v_gene: TRBV7-2
d_gene: TRBD2
abundance: .
j_gene: TRBJ2-1

CDR3nt: TGCGCCAGCAGCCAAGGCGGACAATCCTACGAGCAGTACTTC
CDR3aa: CASSQGGQSYEQYF
v_gene: TRBV4-1
d_gene: .
abundance: .
j_gene: TRBJ2-7

CDR3nt: TGTGCCAGCAGCTTGGGAGGGCGCCGACATCAGCCCCAGCATTTT
CDR3aa: CASSLGGRRHQPQHF
v_gene: TRBV7-8
d_gene: .
abundance: once
j_gene: TRBJ1-5

CDR3nt: TGTGCCAGCGGCCTGACAGGTGGGACCGGGGAGCTGTTTTTT
CDR3aa: CASGLTGGTGELFF
v_gene: TRBV25-1
d_gene: .
abundance: once
j_gene: TRBJ2-2

CDR3nt: TGTGCCAGCAGCCGGACGGACACCGGGGAGCTGTTTTTT
CDR3aa: CASSRTDTGELFF
v_gene: TRBV3-1/TRBV3-2
d_gene: .
abundance: .
j_gene: TRBJ2-2

CDR3nt: TGTGCCAGCAGTTTACAGGGGACCGGACAGCCCCAGCATTTT
CDR3aa: CASSLQGTGQPQHF
v_gene: TRBV7-9
d_gene: TRBD1
abundance: .
j_gene: TRBJ1-5

CDR3nt: TGTGCCAGCAGCCGAAGACGCGGAAGGGGATCCGAGCAGTACTTC
CDR3aa: CASSRRRGRGSEQYF
v_gene: TRBV2
d_gene: .
abundance: .
j_gene: TRBJ2-7

CDR3nt: TGTGCCATCTTTGGGACTAGCGGGAACAAAGATACGCAGTATTTT
CDR3aa: CAIFGTSGNKDTQYF
v_gene: TRBV6-6
d_gene: TRBD2
abundance: .
j_gene: TRBJ2-3

CDR3nt: TGTGCCAGCAGTTTTGGGCTAGTTATGGAATACGAGCAGTACTTC
CDR3aa: CASSFGLVMEYEQYF
v_gene: TRBV28
d_gene: .
abundance: .
j_gene: TRBJ2-7

CDR3nt: TGTGCCAGTAGTATAGTGGACAGGGGAGGACAGCCCCAGCATTTT
CDR3aa: CASSIVDRGGQPQHF
v_gene: TRBV19
d_gene: TRBD1
abundance: .
j_gene: TRBJ1-5

CDR3nt: TGCGCCAGCAGCTCGATGACAGGGGGAAACTATGGCTACACCTTC
CDR3aa: CASSSMTGGNYGYTF
v_gene: TRBV5-1
d_gene: TRBD1
abundance: once
j_gene: TRBJ1-2

CDR3nt: TGTGCCAGCAGCGAGACGAGTGGGGGGAATGAAAAACTGTTTTTT
CDR3aa: CASSETSGGNEKLFF
v_gene: TRBV9
d_gene: .
abundance: .
j_gene: TRBJ1-4

CDR3nt: TGTGCCAGCAGCCAGAACAGGGGGGACACTGAAGCTTTCTTT
CDR3aa: CASSQNRGDTEAFF
v_gene: TRBV3-1/TRBV3-2
d_gene: TRBD1
abundance: .
j_gene: TRBJ1-1

CDR3nt: TGTGCCAGCAGCTCCCGGACAGTTAACGGGGAGCTGTTTTTT
CDR3aa: CASSSRTVNGELFF
v_gene: TRBV7-3
d_gene: .
abundance: .
j_gene: TRBJ2-2

CDR3nt: TGTGCCAGTAGCGCCGACAGGATCAACACTGAAGCTTTCTTT
CDR3aa: CASSADRINTEAFF
v_gene: TRBV19
d_gene: .
abundance: .
j_gene: TRBJ1-1

CDR3nt: TGTGCCAGCAGTTACTCGAATCAGGGGTCGAATTCACCCCTCCACTTT
CDR3aa: CASSYSNQGSNSPLHF
v_gene: TRBV6-5
d_gene: .
abundance: .
j_gene: TRBJ1-6

CDR3nt: TGTGCCAGCCACCAAAGTCGAAGGGAGCCCCAGCATTTT
CDR3aa: CASHQSRREPQHF
v_gene: TRBV2
d_gene: .
abundance: .
j_gene: TRBJ1-5

CDR3nt: TGTGCCAGCAGCTTAGTGGACAGGAGTTCACCCCTCCACTTT
CDR3aa: CASSLVDRSSPLHF
v_gene: TRBV7-2
d_gene: TRBD1
abundance: .
j_gene: TRBJ1-6

CDR3nt: TGTGCCAGCTCCCCCAGGGAGAACACCGGGGAGCTGTTTTTT
CDR3aa: CASSPRENTGELFF
v_gene: TRBV11-3
d_gene: .
abundance: .
j_gene: TRBJ2-2

CDR3nt: TGTGCCAGCAGTGGACAGGGTAGGCCGGGGGAGACCCAGTACTTC
CDR3aa: CASSGQGRPGETQYF
v_gene: TRBV27
d_gene: TRBD1
abundance: .
j_gene: TRBJ2-5

CDR3nt: TGTGCCAGCGGGACCCAAAGGGAGAATGAGCAGTTCTTC
CDR3aa: CASGTQRENEQFF
v_gene: TRBV19
d_gene: .
abundance: .
j_gene: TRBJ2-1

CDR3nt: TGTGCCTGGAACCCCGGACTAGCGGGAGGGGGGGAGCAGTTCTTC
CDR3aa: CAWNPGLAGGGEQFF
v_gene: TRBV30
d_gene: TRBD2
abundance: .
j_gene: TRBJ2-1

CDR3nt: TGTGCCAGCTCACCAAAACAGGGGAGCTTTATCGATGGCTACACCTTC
CDR3aa: CASSPKQGSFIDGYTF
v_gene: TRBV18
d_gene: TRBD1
abundance: .
j_gene: TRBJ1-2

CDR3nt: TGCGCCAGCAGCCAAGGGGGGGGAGGCACTGAAGCTTTCTTT
CDR3aa: CASSQGGGGTEAFF
v_gene: TRBV4-1
d_gene: .
abundance: .
j_gene: TRBJ1-1

CDR3nt: TGTGCCTGGATCTTATTTTCGCCGATGCTGAACACTGAAGCTTTCTTT
CDR3aa: CAWILFSPMLNTEAFF
v_gene: TRBV30
d_gene: .
abundance: .
j_gene: TRBJ1-1